Below, 20 T cell receptor beta chains from the same sample are listed, as sequenced in a study of regulatory T cells in long-lasting Graves disease. Assembly of TCR beta libraries relied on iRepertoire HTBI primers together with Arm-PCR of CDR3 regions. From the multiplex PCR reads, TCRdb called clonotypes with MiXCR, one entry per CDR3 protein. Here the sample spans about 530,000 distinct CDR3 sequences, approximately 16% being singletons. Indicated time point: newly diagnosed GD, antithyroid drugs for less than 3 months. RNA isolated from PBMCs was used to make the TCR library. The same data also went into a second study, on T cells in Graves' hyperthyroidism and ophthalmopathy.

Sample: peripheral blood mononuclear cells (PBMCs), taken at new diagnosis, from a patient treated with antithyroid drugs. The origin of the receptors is a woman aged 40-60 years with Graves disease.

This clonotype has only a few counts. V is TRBV6-1 and J is TRBJ2-7; tentatively, D is TRBD1 (6 bases). The germline V gene has CDR1 MNHNS and CDR2 SASEGT. This CDR3 is 16 amino acids long. Trimming removed 6 bases at V and 0 bases at J, with 18 bases between. In nucleotides, the CDR3 is TGTGCCAGCAGCCAGGACAGTCGACGTAGCTCCTACGAGCAGTACTTC. Its translation is CASSQDSRRSSYEQYF.

This clonotype showed up many times. V gene TRBV12-3 or TRBV12-4 combines with J gene TRBJ2-2; D is possibly TRBD2 (6 bases). The CDR3 totals 15 residues. Trimming cost V 7 bases and J 4 bases, with 16 bases left between them. The CDR3 here is CASIASGGSTGELFF. The CDR3 coding sequence is TGTGCCAGCATCGCCTCTGGGGGGTCCACCGGGGAGCTGTTTTTT.

In its sample, this clonotype was seen many times. The gene calls are TRBV18 and TRBJ1-2; D gene unclear. CDR1 is KGHSH and CDR2 is LQKENI in the germline V gene. The germline V and J ends were trimmed by 5 bases and 0 bases, with 7 bases remaining between them. This CDR3 is 13 amino acids long. The chain's CDR3 is CASSGPSNYGYTF. CDR3 DNA: TGTGCCAGCTCAGGACCGTCTAACTATGGCTACACCTTC.

This clonotype showed up many times. Compared with germline, one end of the junction differs, possibly owing to a read error. V is TRBV5-1 and J is TRBJ2-7; no firm D call. The CDR3 totals 14 residues. The V gene's germline CDR1 is SGHRS and CDR2 YFSETQ. DNA of the CDR3: TGTGCCAGCAGCTTAAGCGTAAGCTCCTACGAGCAGTACTTC. It is translated as CASSLSVSSYEQYF.

This clonotype appeared many times. The rearrangement joins TRBV5-1 to TRBJ1-1; 8 bases align to TRBD1. Germline lookup yields CDR1 SGHRS and CDR2 YFSETQ. The CDR3 spans 19 residues. V dropped 1 base and J dropped 7; count of bases not matched to a gene: 21. The CDR3, as DNA: TGCGCCAGCAGCTTGACTGGACAGGGTGATCGCATCTCCCACGGTGAAGCTTTCTTT. Translation: CASSLTGQGDRISHGEAFF.

The table lists this clonotype with many counts. The chain couples TRBV2 to TRBJ1-1, with D hard to call. From germline, CDR1 is SNHLY and CDR2 FYNNEI. This CDR3 has 13 residues. V gave up 3 bases and J gave up 2 bases, with 7 bases separating them. CDR3 DNA: TGTGCCAGCAGTGAGGGCAGTAACACTGAAGCTTTCTTT. This encodes CASSEGSNTEAFF.

The table lists this clonotype with a few counts. The chain combines TRBV4-2 with TRBJ1-1; tentative D call: TRBD1 (5 bases). This CDR3 contains 13 residues. CDR1 and CDR2 (germline): LGHNA, YNFKEQ. V lost 8 bases to trimming and J lost 5 bases, with 15 bases between them. The CDR3 spells CASGGVLQTEAFF. CDR3 nucleotides: TGTGCCAGCGGAGGGGTCTTGCAAACTGAAGCTTTCTTT.

As regards this clonotype: Since a much larger clone is just one base distant, this may be a read error. The chain employs TRBV7-9 and TRBJ1-1, with a tentative D call TRBD1 (5 bases). Germline CDR1 is SEHNR and CDR2 is FQNEAQ (reference sequence). The CDR3 runs to 14 residues. The germline V and J ends were trimmed by 7 bases and 4 bases, with 16 bases remaining between them. The CDR3 loop is CASNSEGTVTEAFF. Here the CDR3 DNA reads TGTGCCAGCAACTCAGAAGGGACCGTCACTGAAGCTTTCTTT. Based on the CDR3 plus reference TRBV7-9 and TRBJ1-1, the full variable domain is DTGVSQNPRHKITKRGQNVTFRCDPISEHNRLYWYRQTLGQGPEFLTYFQNEAQLEKSRLLSDRFSAERPKGSFSTLEIQRTEQGDSAMYLCASNSEGTVTEAFFGQGTRLTVV.

This clonotype was detected a few times. DNA for the CDR3: TGTGCCAGCAGCTCCCTGGGGCAGGGGGTGGATACGCAGTATTTT. It codes for CASSSLGQGVDTQYF. The chain has TRBV7-6 and TRBJ2-3; TRBD1 aligns across 7 bases. J was trimmed by 6 bases and V by 4 bases; bases with no gene match: 10. The length of the CDR3 is 15 residues. Per the germline V gene, CDR1 is SGHVS and CDR2 is FNYEAQ. Full variable domain (rest looked up from reference TRBV7-6 and TRBJ2-3): GAGVSQSPRYKVTKRGQDVALRCDPISGHVSLYWYRQALGQGPEFLTYFNYEAQQDKSGLPNDRFSAERPEGSISTLTIQRTEQRDSAMYRCASSSLGQGVDTQYFGPGTRLTVL.

This clonotype was seen repeatedly, ten times or more. V and J are TRBV5-1 and TRBJ2-7; 9 positions agree with TRBD1. Looked up from germline, CDR1 is SGHRS and CDR2 is YFSETQ. J lost 1 base, V lost 2 bases, and 10 bases had no gene match. The CDR3 spans 17 residues. The CDR3 nucleotides read TGCGCCAGCAGCTTTGTTACCGGGACAGGGCTATCCTACGAGCAGTACTTC. Translated: CASSFVTGTGLSYEQYF.

This clonotype was detected ten times or more. This chain joins TRBV28 and TRBJ2-3; 8 bases map to TRBD2. Germline V gene data show CDR1 as MDHEN and CDR2 as SYDVKM. The CDR3 extends over 14 amino acids. Trimming took 2 bases from V and 10 from J; bases not matched to a gene: 8. For the CDR3, the DNA is TGTGCCAGCAGTTTAACGGGGGGGCCGAGGTCGCAGTATTTT. Translation gives CASSLTGGPRSQYF.

The table lists this clonotype with many counts. The V gene is TRBV7-3, the J gene TRBJ2-3, with D unclear. This CDR3 is 14 amino acids long. Trimming took off 2 bases at V and 4 bases at J, with 10 bases between the two ends. In germline, CDR1 is SGHTA, CDR2 FQGTGA. In nucleotides, the CDR3 is TGTGCCAGCAGCTTAGGGGTCATCGCAGATACGCAGTATTTT. Amino acid sequence: CASSLGVIADTQYF.

This clonotype was observed a handful of times. The chain links TRBV5-1 to TRBJ2-2; D possibly corresponds to TRBD1 (5 bases). Germline V CDR1 and CDR2: SGHRS, YFSETQ. This CDR3 has 18 amino acids. The V end lost 1 base, the J end lost 2 bases, and 18 bases lay between the germline ends. CDR3 protein: CASSLWGPPSVNTGELFF. The DNA for the CDR3 is TGCGCCAGCAGCTTGTGGGGCCCCCCCTCCGTCAACACCGGGGAGCTGTTTTTT.

On this clonotype: A read error may be the cause here, since a much bigger clone is one base away. V is TRBV6-2 or TRBV6-3 and J is TRBJ1-5; maybe TRBD1 (5 bases). The CDR3 consists of 17 residues. Germline-derived CDR1 and CDR2 are MNHEY and SVGEGT. The V and J ends lost 5 bases and 1 base respectively, with 18 bases between them. Here the CDR3 reads CASSESVGALSNQPQHF. In DNA form, the CDR3 reads TGTGCCAGCAGTGAGTCAGTTGGGGCGTTGAGCAATCAGCCCCAGCATTTT.

This clonotype was counted many times. The chain combines TRBV7-8 with TRBJ2-7; D unresolved. The length of the CDR3 is 11 residues. From germline, CDR1 is SGHVS and CDR2 FQNEAQ. Trimming removed 3 bases from V and 12 bases from J, with 12 bases in between. The CDR3 bases are TGTGCCAGCAGCTTTGGGAAGAATCGGTACTTC. It codes for CASSFGKNRYF.

This clonotype appeared a few times. V is TRBV29-1 and J is TRBJ1-1, with TRBD1 matching over 8 bases. V trimming: 4 bases; J trimming: 5 bases; junction bases outside the gene matches: 6. The germline V gene has CDR1 SQVTM and CDR2 ANQGSEA. This CDR3 contains 13 residues. For the CDR3, the DNA is TGCAGCGTTGCTCGGACAGGGAGTACTGAAGCTTTCTTT. It encodes CSVARTGSTEAFF.

The table lists this clonotype with many counts. V usage is TRBV12-3 or TRBV12-4 and J usage is TRBJ2-3; 10 bases are shared with TRBD2. The CDR3 runs to 17 residues. J lost 5 bases, V lost 5 bases, and 13 bases had no gene match. CDR3 region: CASSEPGASGGGDTQYF. The DNA for the CDR3 is TGTGCCAGCAGTGAGCCCGGGGCTAGCGGGGGCGGAGATACGCAGTATTTT.

Remarks on this clonotype: A junction end diverges from the germline sequence, so it may reflect a read error. The V call is TRBV2, the J call TRBJ1-1; 11 bases fit TRBD1. This CDR3 contains 15 residues. The V gene's germline CDR1 is SNHLY and CDR2 FYNNEI. CDR3 sequence reads: CASSGQGAFNTGAFF. CDR3 nucleotide sequence: TGTGCTAGCAGCGGACAGGGGGCATTTAACACTGGAGCTTTCTTT.

This clonotype was seen ten or more times. The rearrangement links TRBV12-3 or TRBV12-4 to TRBJ1-1; 10 bases fit TRBD1. V shed 3 bases and J 6 bases; nucleotides not matched to a gene: 1. This CDR3 is built from 13 residues. This CDR3 is CASSFGQGAEAFF. CDR3 coding DNA: TGTGCCAGCAGTTTCGGACAGGGGGCTGAAGCTTTCTTT.

This clonotype was seen at least ten times. This chain connects TRBV29-1 to TRBJ1-1; D call uncertain. Trimming pared 3 bases from V and 3 bases from J, leaving 11 bases between. CDR1 is SQVTM and CDR2 is ANQGSEA in the germline V gene. The CDR3 loop spans 13 amino acids. The CDR3 spells CSVDPGRDTEAFF. The CDR3 DNA follows: TGCAGCGTTGACCCAGGAAGGGACACTGAAGCTTTCTTT.